The clone carrying this TCR beta chain turned up a few times. CDR1 and CDR2 (germline): SGHRS, YFSETQ. The CDR3 runs to 15 residues. J gave up 5 bases and V 4 bases, and 9 bases lay outside the gene matches. The data are from a study of blood T cell repertoires in COVID-19. Background on the study: Sites in the United States, Italy and Spain provided acute and convalescent COVID-19 samples. Sample material is recorded as cDNA or gDNA derived from T cells, B-cell-depleted T cells, or PBMCs.

Per the authors' pipeline: Cell counts per sample came from amplifying reference gene primers. Profiled with immunoSEQ multiplex PCR; TCRdb holds only in-frame clones, not every one. V and J calls and clone size are as listed in that table; D and trimming were resolved from the DNA. Here the sample spans roughly 87,000 clones, around 88% being singletons. Material: peripheral blood. The chain is built from TRBV5-1 and TRBJ2-7; 10 bases map to TRBD1. The TCR originated in a human donor in a cohort sampled during active COVID-19. The CDR3 DNA sequence: TGCGCCAGCAGCCCCCGCTCCGGGACAGGGGACGAGCAGTACTTC. This encodes CASSPRSGTGDEQYF. The full variable domain, rest sourced from reference TRBV5-1 and TRBJ2-7, is KAGVTQTPRYLIKTRGQQVTLSCSPISGHRSVSWYQQTPGQGLQFLFEYFSETQRNKGNFPGRFSGRQFSNSRSEMNVSTLELGDSALYLCASSPRSGTGDEQYFGPGTRLTVT.